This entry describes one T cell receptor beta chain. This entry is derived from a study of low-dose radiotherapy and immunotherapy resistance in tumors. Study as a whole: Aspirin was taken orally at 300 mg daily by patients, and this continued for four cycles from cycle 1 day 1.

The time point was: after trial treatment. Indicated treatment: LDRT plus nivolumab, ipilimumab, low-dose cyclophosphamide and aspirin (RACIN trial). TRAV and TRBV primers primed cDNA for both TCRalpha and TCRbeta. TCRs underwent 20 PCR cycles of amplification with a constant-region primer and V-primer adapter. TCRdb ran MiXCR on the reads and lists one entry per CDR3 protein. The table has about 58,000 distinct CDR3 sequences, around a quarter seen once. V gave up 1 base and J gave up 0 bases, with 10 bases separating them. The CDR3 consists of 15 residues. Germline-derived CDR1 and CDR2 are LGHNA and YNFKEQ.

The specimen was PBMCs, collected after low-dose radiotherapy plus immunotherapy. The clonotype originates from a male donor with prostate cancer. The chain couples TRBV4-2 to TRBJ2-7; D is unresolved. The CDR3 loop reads CASSQAGPSSYEQYF. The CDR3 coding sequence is TGTGCCAGCAGCCAAGCCGGGCCGAGCTCCTACGAGCAGTACTTC.